The TCR beta chain under discussion was sequenced for a study of T cells in Graves' hyperthyroidism and ophthalmopathy. About the study: Peripheral blood collection took place at initial diagnosis, before any treatment.

This clonotype was found many times. What it recognizes is unknown. Points from the study as a whole: Among thyroid clonotypes expanded above 0.001, most also appeared in blood.

Using RNA transcripts as the source, TCR beta CDR3 regions were amplified. The HTBI primer set served for first-round RT-PCR of the TCR CDR3. One entry per CDR3 protein, called by TCRdb with MiXCR from the multiplex PCR reads. The profile covers over 300,000 distinct CDR3 sequences, with about 14% appearing a single time and about 10% taken by the ten largest. CDR3 length equals 16 residues. V lost 0 bases, J lost 5 bases, and 16 bases lay in between. Germline assignment: CDR1 LNHNV and CDR2 YYDKDF (reference sequence). An absence of ophthalmopathy progression within 18 months meant stable Graves' hyperthyroidism. Hyperthyroidism, newly diagnosed and lasting under 2 months, affected patients aged 18 to 65.

The sequenced sample consisted of blood. This chain links TRBV15 with TRBJ1-2, with D possibly matching TRBD1 (5 bases). This clonotype originated in a woman in her sixties or seventies with Graves' hyperthyroidism. In nucleotides, the CDR3 is TGTGCCACCAGCAGAGATGCGGTAGGGGCAGCTTATGGCTACACCTTC. Its translation is CATSRDAVGAAYGYTF.